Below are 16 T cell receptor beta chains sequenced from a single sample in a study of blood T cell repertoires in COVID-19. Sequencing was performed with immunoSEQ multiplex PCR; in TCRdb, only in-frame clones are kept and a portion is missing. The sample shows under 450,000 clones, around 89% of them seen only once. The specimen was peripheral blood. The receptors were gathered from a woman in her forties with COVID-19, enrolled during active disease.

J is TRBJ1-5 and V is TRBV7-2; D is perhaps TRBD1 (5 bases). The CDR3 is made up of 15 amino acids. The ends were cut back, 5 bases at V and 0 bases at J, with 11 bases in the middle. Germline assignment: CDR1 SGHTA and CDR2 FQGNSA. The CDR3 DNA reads TGTGCCAGCAGCCAGACGGGGGGTAGCAATCAGCCCCAGCATTTT. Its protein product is CASSQTGGSNQPQHF.

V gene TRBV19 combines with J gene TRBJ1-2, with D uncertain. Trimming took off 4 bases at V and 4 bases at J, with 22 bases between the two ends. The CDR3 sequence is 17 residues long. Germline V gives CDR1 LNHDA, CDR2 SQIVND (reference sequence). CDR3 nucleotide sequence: TGTGCCAGTAGTACCCCGAGGAGGCAGTGGGGTAGCTATGGCTACACCTTC. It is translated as CASSTPRRQWGSYGYTF.

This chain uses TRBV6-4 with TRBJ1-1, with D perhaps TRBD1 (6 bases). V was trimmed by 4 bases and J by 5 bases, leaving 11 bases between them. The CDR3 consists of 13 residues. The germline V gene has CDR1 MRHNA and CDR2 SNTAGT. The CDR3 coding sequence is TGTGCCAGCAGTGTGGAGAGGGGGACTGAAGCTTTCTTT. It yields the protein CASSVERGTEAFF.

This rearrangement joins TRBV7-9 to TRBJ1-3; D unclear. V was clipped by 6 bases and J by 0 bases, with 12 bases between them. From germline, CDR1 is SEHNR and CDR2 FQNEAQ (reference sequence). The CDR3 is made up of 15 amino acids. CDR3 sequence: CASSTPEGSGNTIYF. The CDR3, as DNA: TGTGCCAGCAGTACCCCGGAGGGCTCTGGAAACACCATATATTTT.

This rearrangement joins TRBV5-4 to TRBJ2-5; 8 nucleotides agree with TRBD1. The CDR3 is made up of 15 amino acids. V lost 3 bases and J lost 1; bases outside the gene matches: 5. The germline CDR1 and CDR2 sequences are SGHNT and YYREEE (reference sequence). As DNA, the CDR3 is TGTGCCAGCAGCTCCCGCGACAGGGGCCAAGAGACCCAGTACTTC. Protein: CASSSRDRGQETQYF.

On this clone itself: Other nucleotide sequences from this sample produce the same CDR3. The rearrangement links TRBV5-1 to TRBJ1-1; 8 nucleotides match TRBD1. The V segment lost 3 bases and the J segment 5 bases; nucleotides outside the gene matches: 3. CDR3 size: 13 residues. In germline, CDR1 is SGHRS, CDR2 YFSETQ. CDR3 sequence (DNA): TGCGCCAGCAGCTCAGACAGGGGAACTGAAGCTTTCTTT. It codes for CASSSDRGTEAFF.

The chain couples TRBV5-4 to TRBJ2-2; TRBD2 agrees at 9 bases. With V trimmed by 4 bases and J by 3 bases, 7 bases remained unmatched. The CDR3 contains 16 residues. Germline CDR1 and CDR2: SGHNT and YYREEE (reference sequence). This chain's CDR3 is CASSRVAGEDTGELFF. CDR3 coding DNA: TGTGCCAGCAGCCGGGTAGCGGGGGAGGACACCGGGGAGCTGTTTTTT.

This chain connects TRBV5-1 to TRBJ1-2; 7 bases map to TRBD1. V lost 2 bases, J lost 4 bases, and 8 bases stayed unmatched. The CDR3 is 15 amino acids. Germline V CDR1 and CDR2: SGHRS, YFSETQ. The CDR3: CASSFNRGRAYGYTF. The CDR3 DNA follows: TGCGCCAGCAGCTTCAACAGGGGCCGCGCCTATGGCTACACCTTC.

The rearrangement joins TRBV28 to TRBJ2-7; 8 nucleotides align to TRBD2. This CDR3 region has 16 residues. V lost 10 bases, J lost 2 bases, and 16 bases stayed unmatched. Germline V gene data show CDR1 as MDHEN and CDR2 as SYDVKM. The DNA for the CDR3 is TGTGCCACCTCGGGGGGGCGACTAGCGCCTACCTACGAGCAGTACTTC. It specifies CATSGGRLAPTYEQYF.

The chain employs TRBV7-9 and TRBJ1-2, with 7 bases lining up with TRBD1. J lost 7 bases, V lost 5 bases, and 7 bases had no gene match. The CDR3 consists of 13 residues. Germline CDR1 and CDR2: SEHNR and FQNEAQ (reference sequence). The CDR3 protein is CASSATGDGGYTF. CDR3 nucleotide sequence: TGTGCCAGCAGCGCAACAGGGGACGGTGGCTACACCTTC.

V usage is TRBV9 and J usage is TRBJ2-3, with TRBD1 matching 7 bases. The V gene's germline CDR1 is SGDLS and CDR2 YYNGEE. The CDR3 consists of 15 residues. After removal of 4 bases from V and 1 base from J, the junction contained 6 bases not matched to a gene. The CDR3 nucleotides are TGTGCCAGCAGCAACGAGGGGGCTGGCACAGATACGCAGTATTTT. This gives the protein CASSNEGAGTDTQYF.

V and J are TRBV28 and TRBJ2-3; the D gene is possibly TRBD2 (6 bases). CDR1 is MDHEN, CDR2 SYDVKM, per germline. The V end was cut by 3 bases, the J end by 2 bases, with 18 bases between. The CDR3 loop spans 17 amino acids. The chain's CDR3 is CASSLDHLARSTDTQYF. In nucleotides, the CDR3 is TGTGCCAGCAGTTTGGACCACCTAGCGAGGTCCACAGATACGCAGTATTTT.

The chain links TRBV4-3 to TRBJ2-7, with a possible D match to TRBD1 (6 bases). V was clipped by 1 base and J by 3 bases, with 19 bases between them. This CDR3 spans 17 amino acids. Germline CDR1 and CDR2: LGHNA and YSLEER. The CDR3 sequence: CASSQAHYDTGNYEQYF. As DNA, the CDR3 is TGCGCCAGCAGCCAAGCCCACTATGACACAGGGAACTACGAGCAGTACTTC.

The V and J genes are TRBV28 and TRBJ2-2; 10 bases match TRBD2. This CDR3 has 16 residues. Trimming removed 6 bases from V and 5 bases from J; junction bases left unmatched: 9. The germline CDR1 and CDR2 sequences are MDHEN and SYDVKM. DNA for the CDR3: TGTGCCAGCAGGCTGGTACTAGCGGGGTTAACCGGGGAGCTGTTTTTT. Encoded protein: CASRLVLAGLTGELFF.

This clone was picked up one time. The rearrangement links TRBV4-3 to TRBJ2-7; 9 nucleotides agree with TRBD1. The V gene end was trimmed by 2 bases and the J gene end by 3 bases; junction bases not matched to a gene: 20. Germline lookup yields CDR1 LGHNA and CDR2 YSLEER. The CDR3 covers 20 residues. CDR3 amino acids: CASSQNYGEDRGLPNYEQYF. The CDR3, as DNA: TGCGCCAGCAGCCAAAACTATGGAGAGGACAGGGGACTCCCCAACTACGAGCAGTACTTC.

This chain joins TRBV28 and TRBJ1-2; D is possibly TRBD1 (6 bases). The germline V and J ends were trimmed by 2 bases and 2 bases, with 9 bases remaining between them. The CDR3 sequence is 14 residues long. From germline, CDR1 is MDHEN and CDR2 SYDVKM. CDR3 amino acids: CASSLGQSNYGYTF. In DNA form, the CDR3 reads TGTGCCAGCAGTTTAGGACAGTCCAACTATGGCTACACCTTC.